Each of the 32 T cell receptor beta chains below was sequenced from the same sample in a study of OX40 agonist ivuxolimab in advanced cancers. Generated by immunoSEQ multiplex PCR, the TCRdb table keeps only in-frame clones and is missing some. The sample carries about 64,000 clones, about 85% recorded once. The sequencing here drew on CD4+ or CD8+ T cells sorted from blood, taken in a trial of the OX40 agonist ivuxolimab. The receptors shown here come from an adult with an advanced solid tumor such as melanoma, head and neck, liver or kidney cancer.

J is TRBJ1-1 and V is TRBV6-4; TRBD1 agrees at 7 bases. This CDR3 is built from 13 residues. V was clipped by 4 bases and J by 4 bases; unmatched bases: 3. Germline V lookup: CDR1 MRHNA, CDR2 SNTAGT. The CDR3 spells CASSVSGGTEAFF. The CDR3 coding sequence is TGTGCCAGCAGTGTCTCAGGGGGCACTGAAGCTTTCTTT.

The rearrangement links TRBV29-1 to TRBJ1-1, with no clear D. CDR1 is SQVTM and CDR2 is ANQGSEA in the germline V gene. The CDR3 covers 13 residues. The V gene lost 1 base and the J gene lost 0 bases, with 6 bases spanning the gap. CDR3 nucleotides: TGCAGCGTTGAAGCAGATATGAACACTGAAGCTTTCTTT. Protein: CSVEADMNTEAFF.

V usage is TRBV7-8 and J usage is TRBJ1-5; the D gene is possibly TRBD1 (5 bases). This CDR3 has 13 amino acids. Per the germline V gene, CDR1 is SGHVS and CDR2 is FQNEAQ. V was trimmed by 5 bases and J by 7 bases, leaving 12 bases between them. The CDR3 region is CASSPGPGQPQHF. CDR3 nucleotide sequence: TGTGCCAGCAGCCCTGGACCAGGGCAGCCCCAGCATTTT.

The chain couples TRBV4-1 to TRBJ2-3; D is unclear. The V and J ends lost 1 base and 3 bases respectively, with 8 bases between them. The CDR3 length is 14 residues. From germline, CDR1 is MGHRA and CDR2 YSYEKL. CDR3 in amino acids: CASSQAYGTDTQYF. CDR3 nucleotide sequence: TGCGCCAGCAGCCAAGCATATGGGACAGATACGCAGTATTTT.

The CDR3 loop is CASSLRGNTGELFF. In nucleotides, the CDR3 is TGTGCCAGCAGCTTACGTGGGAACACCGGGGAGCTGTTTTTT. The chain joins TRBV7-3 to TRBJ2-2; D ambiguous. Germline CDR1 SGHTA, CDR2 FQGTGA. CDR3 length equals 14 residues. V lost 2 bases and J 1 base, leaving 5 bases between the germline ends.

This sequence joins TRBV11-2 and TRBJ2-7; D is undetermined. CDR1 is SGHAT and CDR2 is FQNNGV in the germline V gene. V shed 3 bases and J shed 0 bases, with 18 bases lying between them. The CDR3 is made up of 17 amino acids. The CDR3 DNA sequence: TGTGCCAGCAGCTTGTCCACAGCTACTATTTACTCCTACGAGCAGTACTTC. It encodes CASSLSTATIYSYEQYF.

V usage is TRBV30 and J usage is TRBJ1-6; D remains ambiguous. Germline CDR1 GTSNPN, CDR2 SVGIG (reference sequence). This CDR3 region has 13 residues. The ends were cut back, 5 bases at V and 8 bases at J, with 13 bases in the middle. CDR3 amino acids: CAWSPARDSPLHF. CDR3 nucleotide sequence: TGTGCCTGGTCCCCCGCGAGGGATTCACCCCTCCACTTT.

The CDR3 DNA reads as TGTGCCAGCAGACTAAGTCATTTGAAGACCGGGGAGCTGTTTTTT. Its protein is CASRLSHLKTGELFF. V and J are TRBV11-3 and TRBJ2-2; no definite D call. Trimming left V 6 bases short and J 5 bases short, with 16 bases between. From germline, CDR1 is SGHNT and CDR2 YENEEA. The CDR3 totals 15 residues.

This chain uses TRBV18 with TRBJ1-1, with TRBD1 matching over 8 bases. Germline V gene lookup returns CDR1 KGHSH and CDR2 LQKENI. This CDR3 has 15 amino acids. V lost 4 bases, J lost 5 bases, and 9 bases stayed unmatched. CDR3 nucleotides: TGTGCCAGCTCACAAGGACAGGGCGGATGGACTGAAGCTTTCTTT. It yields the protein CASSQGQGGWTEAFF. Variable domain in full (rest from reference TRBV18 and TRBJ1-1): NAGVMQNPRHLVRRRGQEARLRCSPMKGHSHVYWYRQLPEEGLKFMVYLQKENIIDESGMPKERFSAEFPKEGPSILRIQQVVRGDSAAYFCASSQGQGGWTEAFFGQGTRLTVV.

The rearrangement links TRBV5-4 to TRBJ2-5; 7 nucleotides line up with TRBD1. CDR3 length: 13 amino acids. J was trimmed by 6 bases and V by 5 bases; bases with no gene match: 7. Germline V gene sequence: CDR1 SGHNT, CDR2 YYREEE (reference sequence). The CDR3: CASRNDRAKTQYF. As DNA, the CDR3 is TGTGCCAGCAGGAACGACAGGGCAAAGACCCAGTACTTC. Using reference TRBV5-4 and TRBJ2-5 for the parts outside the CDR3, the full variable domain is ETGVTQSPTHLIKTRGQQVTLRCSSQSGHNTVSWYQQALGQGPQFIFQYYREEENGRGNFPPRFSGLQFPNYSSELNVNALELDDSALYLCASRNDRAKTQYFGPGTRLLVL.

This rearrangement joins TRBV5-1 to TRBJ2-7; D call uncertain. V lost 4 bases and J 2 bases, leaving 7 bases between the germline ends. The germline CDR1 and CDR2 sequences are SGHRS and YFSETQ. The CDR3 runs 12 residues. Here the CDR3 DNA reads TGCGCCAGCAGCCGTTCGACCTACGAGCAGTACTTC. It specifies CASSRSTYEQYF.

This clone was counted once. The CDR3, as DNA: TGTGCCAGCAGCTTACCAGTGCGCCTGAGCTCCTACGAGCAGTACTTC. It yields the protein CASSLPVRLSSYEQYF. The chain combines TRBV7-8 with TRBJ2-7, with D unclear. This CDR3 region has 16 residues. V was cut by 2 bases and J by 0 bases, with 14 bases left in between. Germline CDR1 reads SGHVS; CDR2 reads FQNEAQ.

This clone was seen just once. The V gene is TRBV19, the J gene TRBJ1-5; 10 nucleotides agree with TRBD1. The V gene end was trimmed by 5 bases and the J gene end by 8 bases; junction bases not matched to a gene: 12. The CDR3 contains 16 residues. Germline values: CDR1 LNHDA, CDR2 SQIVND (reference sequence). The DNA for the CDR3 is TGTGCCAGTAGTCTCAAGACAGGGGGCTGGGTCAAGCCCCAGCATTTT. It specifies CASSLKTGGWVKPQHF. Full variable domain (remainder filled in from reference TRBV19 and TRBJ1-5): DGGITQSPKYLFRKEGQNVTLSCEQNLNHDAMYWYRQDPGQGLRLIYYSQIVNDFQKGDIAEGYSVSREKKESFPLTVTSAQKNPTAFYLCASSLKTGGWVKPQHFGDGTRLSIL.

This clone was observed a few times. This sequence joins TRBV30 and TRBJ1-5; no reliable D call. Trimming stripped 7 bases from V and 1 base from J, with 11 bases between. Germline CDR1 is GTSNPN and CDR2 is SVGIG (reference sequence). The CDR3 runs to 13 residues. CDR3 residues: CAYEKDSNQPQHF. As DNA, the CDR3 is TGTGCCTACGAAAAGGACAGCAATCAGCCCCAGCATTTT.

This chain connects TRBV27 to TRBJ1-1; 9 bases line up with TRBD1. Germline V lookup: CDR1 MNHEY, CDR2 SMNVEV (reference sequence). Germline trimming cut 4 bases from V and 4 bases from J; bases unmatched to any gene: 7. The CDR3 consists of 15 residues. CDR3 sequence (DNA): TGTGCCAGCAGTTATCAACAGGGGGCGGGCACTGAAGCTTTCTTT. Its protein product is CASSYQQGAGTEAFF.

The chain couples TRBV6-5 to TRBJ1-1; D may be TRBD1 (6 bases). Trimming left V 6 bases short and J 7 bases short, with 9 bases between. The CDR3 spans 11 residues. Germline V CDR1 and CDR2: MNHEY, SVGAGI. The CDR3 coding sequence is TGTGCCAGCAGGGGGACAAATGAAGCTTTCTTT. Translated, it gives CASRGTNEAFF.

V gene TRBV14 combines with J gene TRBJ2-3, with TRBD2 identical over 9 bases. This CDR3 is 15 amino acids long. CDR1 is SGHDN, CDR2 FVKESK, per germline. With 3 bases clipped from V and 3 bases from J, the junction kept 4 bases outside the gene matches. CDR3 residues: CASSQGLAATDTQYF. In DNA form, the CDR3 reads TGTGCCAGCAGCCAGGGACTAGCTGCGACAGATACGCAGTATTTT.

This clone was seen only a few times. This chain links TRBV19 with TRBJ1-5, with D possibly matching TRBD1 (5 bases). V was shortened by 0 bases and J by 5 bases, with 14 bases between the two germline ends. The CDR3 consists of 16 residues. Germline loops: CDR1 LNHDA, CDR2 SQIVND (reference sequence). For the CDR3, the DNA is TGTGCCAGTAGTATAGATGGCGCGGCAGGGCATCAGCCCCAGCATTTT. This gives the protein CASSIDGAAGHQPQHF.

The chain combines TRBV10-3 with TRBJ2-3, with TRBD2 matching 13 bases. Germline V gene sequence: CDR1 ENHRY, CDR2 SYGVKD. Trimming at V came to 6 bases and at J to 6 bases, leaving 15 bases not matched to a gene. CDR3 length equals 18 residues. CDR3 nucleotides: TGTGCCATCAGCCCCGGGACTAGCGGGATGATGGGAGGTGATACGCAGTATTTT. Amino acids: CAISPGTSGMMGGDTQYF.

CDR3 bases: TGTGCCAGCAGCCGGACAGGGGAAAGAGCTTTCTTT. Amino acid sequence: CASSRTGERAFF. This rearrangement joins TRBV6-1 to TRBJ1-1; the match to TRBD1 covers 9 bases. The CDR3 consists of 12 residues. Per germline, CDR1 MNHNS and CDR2 SASEGT. V lost 6 bases and J lost 10; bases outside the gene matches: 6.

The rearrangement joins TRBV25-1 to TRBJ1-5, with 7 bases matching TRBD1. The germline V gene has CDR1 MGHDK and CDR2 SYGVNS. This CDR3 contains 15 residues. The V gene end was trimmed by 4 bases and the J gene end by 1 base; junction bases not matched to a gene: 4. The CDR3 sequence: CASSADRVSNQPQHF. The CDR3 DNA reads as TGTGCCAGCAGTGCTGACAGGGTAAGCAATCAGCCCCAGCATTTT.

The CDR3 spells CASSQGGRTLRSRNEQFF. The CDR3 DNA sequence: TGTGCCAGCAGCCAAGGTGGCAGGACCCTAAGGTCTCGCAATGAGCAGTTCTTC. The chain employs TRBV4-2 and TRBJ2-1; no firm D call. The V gene lost 1 base and the J gene lost 6 bases, with 22 bases spanning the gap. The CDR3 runs 18 residues. In germline, CDR1 is LGHNA, CDR2 YNFKEQ.

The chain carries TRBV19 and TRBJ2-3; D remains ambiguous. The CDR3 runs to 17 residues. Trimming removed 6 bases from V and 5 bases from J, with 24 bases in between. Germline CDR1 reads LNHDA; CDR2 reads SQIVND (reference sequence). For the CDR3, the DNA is TGTGCCAGTAGCGGTCCAGATGGGGATAGGCGAGGAGATACGCAGTATTTT. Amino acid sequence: CASSGPDGDRRGDTQYF.

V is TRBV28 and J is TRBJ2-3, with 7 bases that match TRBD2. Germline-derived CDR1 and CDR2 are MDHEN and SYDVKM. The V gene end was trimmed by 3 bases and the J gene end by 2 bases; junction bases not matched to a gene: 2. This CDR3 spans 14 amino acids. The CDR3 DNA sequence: TGTGCCAGCAGTTTGGGGGGGGTCACAGATACGCAGTATTTT. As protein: CASSLGGVTDTQYF.

The CDR3 DNA reads TGTGCCATCAGTGAGTCGCCCCGGGGGTTCCTCTACTTC. Translation: CAISESPRGFLYF. The V and J genes are TRBV10-3 and TRBJ2-7; D possibly corresponds to TRBD2 (6 bases). V was cut by 0 bases and J by 13 bases, with 16 bases left in between. This CDR3 region has 13 residues. Per the germline V gene, CDR1 is ENHRY and CDR2 is SYGVKD.

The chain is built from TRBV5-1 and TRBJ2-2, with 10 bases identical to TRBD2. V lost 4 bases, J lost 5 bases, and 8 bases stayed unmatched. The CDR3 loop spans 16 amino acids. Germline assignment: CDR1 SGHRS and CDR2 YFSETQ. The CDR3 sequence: CASSGGLAEGTGELFF. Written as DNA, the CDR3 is TGCGCCAGCAGCGGAGGACTAGCGGAGGGGACCGGGGAGCTGTTTTTT.

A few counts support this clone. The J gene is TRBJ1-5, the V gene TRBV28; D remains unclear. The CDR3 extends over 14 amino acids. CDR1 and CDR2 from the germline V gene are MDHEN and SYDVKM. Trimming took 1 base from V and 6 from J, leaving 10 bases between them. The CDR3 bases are TGTGCCAGCAGTTTATACCAACAAGGTCAGCCCCAGCATTTT. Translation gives CASSLYQQGQPQHF. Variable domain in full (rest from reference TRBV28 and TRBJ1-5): DVKVTQSSRYLVKRTGEKVFLECVQDMDHENMFWYRQDPGLGLRLIYFSYDVKMKEKGDIPEGYSVSREKKERFSLILESASTNQTSMYLCASSLYQQGQPQHFGDGTRLSIL.

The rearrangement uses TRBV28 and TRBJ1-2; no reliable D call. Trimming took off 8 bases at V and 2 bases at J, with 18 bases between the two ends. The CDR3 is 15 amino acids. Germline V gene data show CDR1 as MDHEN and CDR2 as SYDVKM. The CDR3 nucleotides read TGTGCCAGCGTCCCCCCCGGCCGATTCAACTATGGCTACACCTTC. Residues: CASVPPGRFNYGYTF.

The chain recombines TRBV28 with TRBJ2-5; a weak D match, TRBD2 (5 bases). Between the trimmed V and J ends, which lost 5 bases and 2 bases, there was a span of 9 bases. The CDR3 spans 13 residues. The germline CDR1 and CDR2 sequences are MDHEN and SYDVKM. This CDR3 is CASSGLEQETQYF. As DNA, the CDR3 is TGTGCCAGCAGTGGACTGGAGCAAGAGACCCAGTACTTC.

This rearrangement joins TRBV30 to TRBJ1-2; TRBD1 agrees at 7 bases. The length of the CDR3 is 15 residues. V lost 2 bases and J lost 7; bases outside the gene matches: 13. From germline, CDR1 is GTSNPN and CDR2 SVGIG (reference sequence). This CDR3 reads CAWSWRQGIRSGYTF. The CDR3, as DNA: TGTGCCTGGAGTTGGAGACAGGGCATACGCTCTGGCTACACCTTC.

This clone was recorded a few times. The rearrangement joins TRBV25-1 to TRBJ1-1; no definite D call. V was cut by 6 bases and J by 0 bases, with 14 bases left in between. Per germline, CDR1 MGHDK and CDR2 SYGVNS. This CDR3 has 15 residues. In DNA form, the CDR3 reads TGTGCCAGCAGAGCCAGTAGAGACATGAACACTGAAGCTTTCTTT. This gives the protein CASRASRDMNTEAFF.

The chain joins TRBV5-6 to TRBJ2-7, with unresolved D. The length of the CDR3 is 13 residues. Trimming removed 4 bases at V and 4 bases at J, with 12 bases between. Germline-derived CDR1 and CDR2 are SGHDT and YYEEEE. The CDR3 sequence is CASSPGIEYEQYF. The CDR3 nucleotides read TGTGCCAGCAGCCCTGGGATCGAGTACGAGCAGTACTTC.